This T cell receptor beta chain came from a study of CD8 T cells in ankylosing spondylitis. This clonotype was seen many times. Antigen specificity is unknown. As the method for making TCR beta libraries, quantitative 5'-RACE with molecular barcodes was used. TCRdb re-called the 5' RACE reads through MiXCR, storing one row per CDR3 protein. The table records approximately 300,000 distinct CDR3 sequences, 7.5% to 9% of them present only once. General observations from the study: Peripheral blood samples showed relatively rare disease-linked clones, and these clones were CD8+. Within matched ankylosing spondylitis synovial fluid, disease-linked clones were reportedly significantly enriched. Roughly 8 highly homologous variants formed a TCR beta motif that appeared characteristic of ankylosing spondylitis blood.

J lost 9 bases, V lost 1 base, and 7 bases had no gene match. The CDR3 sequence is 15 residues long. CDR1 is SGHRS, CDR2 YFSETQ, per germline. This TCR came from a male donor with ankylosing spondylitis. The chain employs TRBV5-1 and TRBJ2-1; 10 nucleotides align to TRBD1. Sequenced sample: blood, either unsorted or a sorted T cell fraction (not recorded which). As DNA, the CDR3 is TGCGCCAGCAGCTTGCAAAGGACAGGGGGAAGTGAGCAGTTCTTC. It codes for CASSLQRTGGSEQFF.